This T cell receptor beta chain derives from a study of blood T cell repertoires in COVID-19. In the study overall: Acute and convalescent COVID-19 specimens originated in the United States, Italy and Spain. PBMCs, B-cell-depleted T cells, or T cells were the source of the cDNA or gDNA that made up the material.

V shed 4 bases, J shed 15 bases, and the junction held 11 bases outside the gene matches. The CDR3 consists of 13 residues. The germline gives CDR1 SGDLS, CDR2 YYNGEE. This clone was seen just once. Original handling: Estimated nucleated cell counts came from reference gene primer amplification. This table comes from immunoSEQ multiplex PCR, and its TCRdb copy is limited to in-frame clones, with some not included. V, J and clone size are taken as reported in that table, and D and trimming were inferred from the DNA itself. The sample lists under 170,000 clones; approximately 80% were seen once. The TCR sequence derives from a man in his 70s with acute or convalescent COVID-19. This chain connects TRBV9 to TRBJ2-1, with 9 bases fitting TRBD2. Sequencing was performed on peripheral blood. CDR3 DNA sequence: TGTGCCAGCAGCAACAGCGGGGGGCCTCGCCCGTTCTTC. This codes for CASSNSGGPRPFF.